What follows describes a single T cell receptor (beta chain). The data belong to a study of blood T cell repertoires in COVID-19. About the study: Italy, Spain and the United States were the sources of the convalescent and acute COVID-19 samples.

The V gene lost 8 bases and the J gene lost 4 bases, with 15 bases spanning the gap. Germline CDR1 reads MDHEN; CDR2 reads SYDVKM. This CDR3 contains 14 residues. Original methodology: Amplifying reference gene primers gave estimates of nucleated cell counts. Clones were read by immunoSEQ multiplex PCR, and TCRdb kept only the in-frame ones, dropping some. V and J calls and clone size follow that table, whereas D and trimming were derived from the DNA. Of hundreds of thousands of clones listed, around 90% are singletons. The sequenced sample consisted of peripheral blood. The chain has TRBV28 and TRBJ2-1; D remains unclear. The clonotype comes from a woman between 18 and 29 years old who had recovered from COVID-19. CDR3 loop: CASRGQNLYNEQFF. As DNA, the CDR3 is TGTGCCAGCCGAGGCCAAAATCTTTACAATGAGCAGTTCTTC.